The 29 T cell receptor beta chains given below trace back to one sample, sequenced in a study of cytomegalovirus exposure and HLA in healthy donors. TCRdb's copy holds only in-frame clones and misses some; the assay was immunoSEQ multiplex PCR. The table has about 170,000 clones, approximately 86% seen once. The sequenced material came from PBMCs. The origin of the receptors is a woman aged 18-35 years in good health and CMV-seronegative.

Written as DNA, the CDR3 is TGTGCCAGCAGTGTGGAGGGGAACACTGAAGCTTTCTTT. Protein: CASSVEGNTEAFF. The gene calls are TRBV6-4 and TRBJ1-1; the D is unclear. Germline assignment: CDR1 MRHNA and CDR2 SNTAGT. V shed 4 bases and J shed 1 base, with 7 bases lying between them. The CDR3 covers 13 residues.

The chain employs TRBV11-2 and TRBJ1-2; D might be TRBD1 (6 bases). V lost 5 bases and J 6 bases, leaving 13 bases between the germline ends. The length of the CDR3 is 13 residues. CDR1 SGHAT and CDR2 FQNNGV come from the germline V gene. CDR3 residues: CASSLDRIHGYTF. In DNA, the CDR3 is TGTGCCAGCAGCCTCGACAGGATTCATGGCTACACCTTC.

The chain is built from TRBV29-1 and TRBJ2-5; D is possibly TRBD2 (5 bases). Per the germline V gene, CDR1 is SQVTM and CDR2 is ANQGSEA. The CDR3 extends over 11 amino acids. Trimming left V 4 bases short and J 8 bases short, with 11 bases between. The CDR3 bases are TGCAGCGTTGGAGTCGGGGATACCCAGTACTTC. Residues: CSVGVGDTQYF.

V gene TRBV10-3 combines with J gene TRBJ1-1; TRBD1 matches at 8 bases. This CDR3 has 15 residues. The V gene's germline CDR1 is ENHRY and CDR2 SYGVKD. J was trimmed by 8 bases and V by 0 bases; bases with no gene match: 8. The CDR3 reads CAISESNRGIIEAFF. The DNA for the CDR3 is TGTGCCATCAGTGAGTCTAACAGGGGGATCATCGAAGCTTTCTTT.

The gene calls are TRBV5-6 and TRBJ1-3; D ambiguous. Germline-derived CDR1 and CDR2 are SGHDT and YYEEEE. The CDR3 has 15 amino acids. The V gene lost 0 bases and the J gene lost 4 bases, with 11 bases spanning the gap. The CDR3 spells CASSLGWLSGNTIYF. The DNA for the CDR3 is TGTGCCAGCAGCTTGGGCTGGCTCTCCGGAAACACCATATATTTT.

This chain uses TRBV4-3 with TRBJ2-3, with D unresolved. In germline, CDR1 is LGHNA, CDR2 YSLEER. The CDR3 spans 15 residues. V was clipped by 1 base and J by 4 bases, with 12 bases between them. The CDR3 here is CASSQGLTQSDTQYF. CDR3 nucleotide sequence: TGCGCCAGCAGCCAAGGCCTCACCCAGTCAGATACGCAGTATTTT.

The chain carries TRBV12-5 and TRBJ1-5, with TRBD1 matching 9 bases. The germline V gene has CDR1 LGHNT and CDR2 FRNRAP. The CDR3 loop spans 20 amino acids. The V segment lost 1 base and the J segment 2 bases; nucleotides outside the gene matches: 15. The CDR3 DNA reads TGTGCTAGTGGTTTGGCAGCCCTCGCCGGGACAGGGCTGGGCAATCAGCCCCAGCATTTT. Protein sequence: CASGLAALAGTGLGNQPQHF.

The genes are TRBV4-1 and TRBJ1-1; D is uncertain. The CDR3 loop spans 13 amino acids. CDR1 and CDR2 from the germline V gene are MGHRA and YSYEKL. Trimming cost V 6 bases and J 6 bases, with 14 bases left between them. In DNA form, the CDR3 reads TGCGCCAGCAGTCTACACGGGGATCCTGAAGCTTTCTTT. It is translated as CASSLHGDPEAFF.

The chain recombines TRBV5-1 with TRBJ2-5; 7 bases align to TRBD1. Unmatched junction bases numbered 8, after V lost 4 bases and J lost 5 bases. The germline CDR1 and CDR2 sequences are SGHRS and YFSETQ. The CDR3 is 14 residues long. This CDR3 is CASSPTGMRETQYF. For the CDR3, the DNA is TGCGCCAGCAGCCCGACAGGGATGAGGGAGACCCAGTACTTC.

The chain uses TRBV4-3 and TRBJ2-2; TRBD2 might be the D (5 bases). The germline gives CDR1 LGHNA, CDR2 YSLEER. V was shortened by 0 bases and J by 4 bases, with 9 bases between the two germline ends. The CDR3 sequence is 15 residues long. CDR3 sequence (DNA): TGCGCCAGCAGCCAAGAAGACTATCTCACCGGGGAGCTGTTTTTT. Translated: CASSQEDYLTGELFF.

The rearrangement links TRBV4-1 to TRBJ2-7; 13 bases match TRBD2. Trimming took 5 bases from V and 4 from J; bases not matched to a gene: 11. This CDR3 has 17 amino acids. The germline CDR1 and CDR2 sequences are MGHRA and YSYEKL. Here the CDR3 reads CASSFRTSGSRKYEQYF. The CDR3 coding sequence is TGCGCCAGCAGCTTCCGGACTAGCGGGAGCAGAAAATACGAGCAGTACTTC.

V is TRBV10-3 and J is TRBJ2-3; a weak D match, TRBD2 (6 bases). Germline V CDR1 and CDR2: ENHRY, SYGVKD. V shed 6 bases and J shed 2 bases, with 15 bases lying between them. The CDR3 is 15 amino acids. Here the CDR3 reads CAISPSVVLTDTQYF. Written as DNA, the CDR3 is TGTGCCATCAGCCCTAGCGTAGTACTCACAGATACGCAGTATTTT.

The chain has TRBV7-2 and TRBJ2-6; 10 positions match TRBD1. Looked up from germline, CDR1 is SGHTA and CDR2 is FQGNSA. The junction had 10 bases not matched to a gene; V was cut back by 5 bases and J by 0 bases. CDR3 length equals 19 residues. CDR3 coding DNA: TGTGCCAGCAGCAAGGGACAGGGGCTAGAGGGCTCTGGGGCCAACGTCCTGACTTTC. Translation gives CASSKGQGLEGSGANVLTF.

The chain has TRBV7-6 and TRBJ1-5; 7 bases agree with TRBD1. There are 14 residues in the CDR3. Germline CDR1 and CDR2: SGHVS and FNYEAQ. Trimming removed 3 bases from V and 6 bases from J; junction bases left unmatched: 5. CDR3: CASSFGRGSQPQHF. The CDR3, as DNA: TGTGCCAGCAGCTTTGGCAGGGGGAGTCAGCCCCAGCATTTT.

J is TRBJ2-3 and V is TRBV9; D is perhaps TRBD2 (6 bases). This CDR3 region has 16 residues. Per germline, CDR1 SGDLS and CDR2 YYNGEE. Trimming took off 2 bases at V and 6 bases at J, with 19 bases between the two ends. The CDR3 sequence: CASSVGLTGVSDTQYF. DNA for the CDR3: TGTGCCAGCAGCGTGGGCCTGACGGGAGTCTCCGATACGCAGTATTTT.

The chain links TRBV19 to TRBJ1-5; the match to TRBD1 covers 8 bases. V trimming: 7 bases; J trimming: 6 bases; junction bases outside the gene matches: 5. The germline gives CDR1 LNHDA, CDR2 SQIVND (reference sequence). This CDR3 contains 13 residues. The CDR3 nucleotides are TGTGCCAGTAAGGACAGGGTCACTCAGCCCCAGCATTTT. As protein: CASKDRVTQPQHF.

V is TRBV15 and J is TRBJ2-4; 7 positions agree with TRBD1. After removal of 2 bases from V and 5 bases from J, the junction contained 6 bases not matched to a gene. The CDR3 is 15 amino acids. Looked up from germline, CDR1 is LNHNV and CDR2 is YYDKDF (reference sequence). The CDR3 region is CATSRKTGQENIQYF. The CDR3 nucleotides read TGTGCCACCAGCAGAAAGACAGGGCAGGAAAACATTCAGTACTTC.

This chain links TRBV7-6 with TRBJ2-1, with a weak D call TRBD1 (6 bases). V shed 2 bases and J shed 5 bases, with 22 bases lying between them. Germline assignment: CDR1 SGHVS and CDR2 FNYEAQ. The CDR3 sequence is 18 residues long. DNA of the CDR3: TGTGCCAGCAGCTTAATCCTACAGGGAGTTCGGAGACACAATGAGCAGTTCTTC. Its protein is CASSLILQGVRRHNEQFF.

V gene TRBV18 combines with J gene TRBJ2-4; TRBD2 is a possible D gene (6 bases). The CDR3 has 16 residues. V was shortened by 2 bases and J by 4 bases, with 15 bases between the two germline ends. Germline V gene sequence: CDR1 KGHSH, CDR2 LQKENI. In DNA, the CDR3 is TGTGCCAGCTCACCAAGCTTCCAGGGAGGAAAAAACATTCAGTACTTC. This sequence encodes CASSPSFQGGKNIQYF.

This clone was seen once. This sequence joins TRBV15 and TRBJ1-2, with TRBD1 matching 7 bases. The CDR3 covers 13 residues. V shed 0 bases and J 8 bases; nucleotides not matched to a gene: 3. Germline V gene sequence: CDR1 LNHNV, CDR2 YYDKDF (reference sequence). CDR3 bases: TGTGCCACCAGCAGAGAAAGGGGGCAGGGCTACACCTTC. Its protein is CATSRERGQGYTF.

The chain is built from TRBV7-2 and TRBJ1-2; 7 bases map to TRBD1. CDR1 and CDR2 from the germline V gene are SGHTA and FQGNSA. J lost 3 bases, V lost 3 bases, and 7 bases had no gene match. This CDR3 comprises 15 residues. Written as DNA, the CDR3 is TGTGCCAGCAGCTTGGGCTATAGGGGGCACTATGGCTACACCTTC. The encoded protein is CASSLGYRGHYGYTF. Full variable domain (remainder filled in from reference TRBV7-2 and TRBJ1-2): GAGVSQSPSNKVTEKGKDVELRCDPISGHTALYWYRQSLGQGLEFLIYFQGNSAPDKSGLPSDRFSAERTGGSVSTLTIQRTQQEDSAVYLCASSLGYRGHYGYTFGSGTRLTVV.

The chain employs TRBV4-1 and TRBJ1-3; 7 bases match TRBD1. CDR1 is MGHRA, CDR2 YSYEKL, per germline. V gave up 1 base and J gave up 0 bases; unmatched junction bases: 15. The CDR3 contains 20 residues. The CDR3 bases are TGCGCCAGCAGCCAAGTGTTGGGGTTCGGACAGGTTAACTCTGGAAACACCATATATTTT. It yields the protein CASSQVLGFGQVNSGNTIYF.

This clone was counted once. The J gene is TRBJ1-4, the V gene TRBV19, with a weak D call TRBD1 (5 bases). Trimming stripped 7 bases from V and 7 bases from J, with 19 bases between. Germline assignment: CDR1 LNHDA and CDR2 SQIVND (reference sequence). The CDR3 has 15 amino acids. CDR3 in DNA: TGTGCCAGTAAGGGAGCGGGGGAGGAAAGTGAAAAACTGTTTTTT. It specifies CASKGAGEESEKLFF.

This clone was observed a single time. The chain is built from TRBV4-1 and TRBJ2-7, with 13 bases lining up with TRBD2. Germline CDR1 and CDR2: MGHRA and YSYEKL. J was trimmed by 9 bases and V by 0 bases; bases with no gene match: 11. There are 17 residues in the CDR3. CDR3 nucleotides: TGCGCCAGCAGCCAAGATCCGGGACTAGCGGGGTTTGGGGGGCAGTACTTC. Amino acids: CASSQDPGLAGFGGQYF.

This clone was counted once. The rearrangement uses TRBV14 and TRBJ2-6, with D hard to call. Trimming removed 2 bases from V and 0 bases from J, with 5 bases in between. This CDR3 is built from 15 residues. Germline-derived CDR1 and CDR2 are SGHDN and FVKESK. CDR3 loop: CASSQRLSGANVLTF. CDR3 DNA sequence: TGTGCCAGCAGCCAAAGACTCTCTGGGGCCAACGTCCTGACTTTC.

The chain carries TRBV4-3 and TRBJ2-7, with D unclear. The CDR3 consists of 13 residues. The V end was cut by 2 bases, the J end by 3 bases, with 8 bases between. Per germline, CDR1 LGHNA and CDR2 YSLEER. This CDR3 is CASSQSVYYEQYF. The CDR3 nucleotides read TGCGCCAGCAGCCAATCCGTTTACTACGAGCAGTACTTC.

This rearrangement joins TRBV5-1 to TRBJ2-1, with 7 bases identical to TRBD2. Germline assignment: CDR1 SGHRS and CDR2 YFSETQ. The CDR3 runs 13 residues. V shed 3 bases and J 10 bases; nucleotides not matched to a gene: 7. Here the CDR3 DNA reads TGCGCCAGCAGCTCCTCCGGGACTAACGAGCAGTTCTTC. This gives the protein CASSSSGTNEQFF.

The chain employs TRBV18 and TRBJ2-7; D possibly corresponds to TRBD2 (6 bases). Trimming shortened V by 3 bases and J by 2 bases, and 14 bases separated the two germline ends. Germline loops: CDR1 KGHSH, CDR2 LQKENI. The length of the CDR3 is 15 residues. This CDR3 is CASSPRGRRTYEQYF. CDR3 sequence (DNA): TGTGCCAGCTCACCTCGAGGGAGGAGGACCTACGAGCAGTACTTC.

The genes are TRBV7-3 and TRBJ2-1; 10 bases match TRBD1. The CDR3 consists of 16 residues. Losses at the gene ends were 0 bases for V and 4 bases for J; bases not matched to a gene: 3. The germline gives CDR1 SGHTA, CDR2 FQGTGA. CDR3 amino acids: CASSLTGQGIYNEQFF. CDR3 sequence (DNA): TGTGCCAGCAGCTTAACGGGACAGGGGATTTACAATGAGCAGTTCTTC.